Following are 16 T cell receptor beta chains from one sample sequenced in a study of neurological immune-mediated disorders. TCRdb re-called the 5' RACE reads through MiXCR, storing one row per CDR3 protein. The table has approximately 50,000 distinct CDR3 sequences, under 13% seen once; the top ten hold roughly 5.2%. The sample comprised PBMCs. The receptor set was obtained from a man aged 65-85 years with HTLV-1-associated myelopathy (HAM/TSP).

This clonotype was found many times. The chain couples TRBV4-3 to TRBJ2-1; perhaps D is TRBD1 or TRBD2 (5 bases each). The germline V gene has CDR1 LGHNA and CDR2 YSLEER. V was clipped by 2 bases and J by 7 bases, with 12 bases between them. The CDR3 has 14 residues. This CDR3 is CASSQPGPTNEQFF. CDR3 nucleotides: TGCGCCAGCAGCCAACCGGGACCCACAAATGAGCAGTTCTTC.

Comment on this clonotype: The conserved closing phenylalanine or tryptophan is absent in this CDR3, likely reflecting a read error. DNA of the CDR3: TGTGCCACCAGTCCTGGCCAGGGCCAAGAGACCCAGTACGTC. Protein product: CATSPGQGQETQYV. The chain carries TRBV24-1 and TRBJ2-5, with D tentatively TRBD1 (5 bases). The CDR3 has 14 residues. Germline CDR1 is KGHDR and CDR2 is SFDVKD. V shed 6 bases and J shed 1 base, with 11 bases lying between them.

This clonotype was observed at least ten times. The rearrangement uses TRBV28 and TRBJ1-6; 7 nucleotides line up with TRBD1. CDR1 MDHEN and CDR2 SYDVKM come from the germline V gene. The CDR3 runs to 17 residues. V lost 6 bases, J lost 6 bases, and 14 bases stayed unmatched. CDR3 sequence reads: CASRPRDSRSLNSPLHF. CDR3 coding DNA: TGTGCCAGCAGACCTAGGGACAGCCGGTCCCTTAATTCACCCCTCCACTTT. Together with reference TRBV28 and TRBJ1-6, the CDR3 gives the full variable domain: DVKVTQSSRYLVKRTGEKVFLECVQDMDHENMFWYRQDPGLGLRLIYFSYDVKMKEKGDIPEGYSVSREKKERFSLILESASTNQTSMYLCASRPRDSRSLNSPLHFGNGTRLTVT.

This clonotype was detected many times. The chain is built from TRBV12-3 or TRBV12-4 and TRBJ1-4, with a weak D call TRBD1 (5 bases). The CDR3 consists of 14 residues. V lost 3 bases and J 8 bases, leaving 13 bases between the germline ends. CDR3 sequence: CASSFRGWGEKLFF. CDR3 in DNA: TGTGCCAGCAGTTTTCGGGGGTGGGGGGAAAAACTGTTTTTT.

This clonotype was seen repeatedly, ten times or more. The rearrangement uses TRBV2 and TRBJ2-6; D possibly corresponds to TRBD1 (6 bases). Germline values: CDR1 SNHLY, CDR2 FYNNEI. The V gene lost 5 bases and the J gene lost 3 bases, with 11 bases spanning the gap. The CDR3 covers 15 residues. The CDR3 reads CASSPDRFGANVLTF. CDR3 in DNA: TGTGCCAGCAGTCCGGACAGATTTGGGGCCAACGTCCTGACTTTC.

The table lists this clonotype with many counts. J is TRBJ1-6 and V is TRBV12-3 or TRBV12-4; 9 positions match TRBD1. The CDR3 contains 14 residues. Trimming removed 3 bases from V and 9 bases from J; junction bases left unmatched: 3. CDR3 in amino acids: CASSFRGQGSPLHF. The DNA for the CDR3 is TGTGCCAGCAGTTTTCGGGGACAGGGTTCACCCCTCCACTTT.

As concerns this clonotype: An end of the junction differs from the germline gene, which may be a read error. V gene TRBV28 combines with J gene TRBJ2-7, with TRBD1 matching 9 bases. The CDR3 extends over 10 amino acids. Germline CDR1 and CDR2: MDHEN and SYDVKM. CDR3 in amino acids: CASSGDRVDF. CDR3 nucleotide sequence: TGTGCCAGTTCCGGGGACAGGGTTGACTTC.

This clonotype was detected ten times or more. J is TRBJ2-1 and V is TRBV6-2 or TRBV6-3, with 8 bases lining up with TRBD1. The CDR3 runs to 17 residues. From germline, CDR1 is MNHEY and CDR2 SVGEGT. The V and J ends lost 5 bases and 2 bases, in that order; junction bases with no gene match: 11. DNA of the CDR3: TGTGCCAGCAGTCAAGGACAGGGTAAGGTGACCTACAATGAGCAGTTCTTC. Translating it yields CASSQGQGKVTYNEQFF.

Many counts were recorded for this clonotype. The V gene is TRBV12-3 or TRBV12-4, the J gene TRBJ1-3; no clear D. The CDR3 is made up of 14 amino acids. V was pared by 6 bases and J by 2 bases, with 11 bases between. The CDR3 is CASSPNWAGNTIYF. CDR3 nucleotides: TGTGCCAGCAGCCCCAATTGGGCTGGAAACACCATATATTTT.

This clonotype was counted many times. This sequence joins TRBV5-6 and TRBJ2-5; perhaps D is TRBD1 or TRBD2 (5 bases each). The germline V gene encodes CDR1 SGHDT and CDR2 YYEEEE. V was shortened by 5 bases and J by 9 bases, with 14 bases between the two germline ends. This CDR3 contains 12 residues. The CDR3 region has the DNA TGTGCCAGCAGGGGGGTCGCCCCCGCCCAGTACTTC. This codes for CASRGVAPAQYF.

This clonotype was picked up many times. V gene TRBV5-1 combines with J gene TRBJ2-5; 7 positions match TRBD1. CDR3 length equals 14 residues. V shed 4 bases and J 7 bases; nucleotides not matched to a gene: 10. The V gene's germline CDR1 is SGHRS and CDR2 YFSETQ. CDR3 region: CASSTADRALTQYF. The CDR3 region has the DNA TGCGCCAGCAGCACGGCCGACAGGGCCCTGACCCAGTACTTC.

This clonotype was picked up many times. V usage is TRBV2 and J usage is TRBJ2-1; D not certain. The ends were cut back, 2 bases at V and 9 bases at J, with 8 bases in the middle. Per the germline V gene, CDR1 is SNHLY and CDR2 is FYNNEI. There are 12 residues in the CDR3. CDR3 nucleotide sequence: TGTGCCAGCAGTGAAATCAGCTTTGAGCAGTTCTTC. This sequence encodes CASSEISFEQFF.

The V call is TRBV12-3 or TRBV12-4, the J call TRBJ1-5; D is unclear. This CDR3 region has 15 residues. With 2 bases removed from V and 4 bases from J, the gap between germline ends came to 12 bases. The CDR3 is CASSLPSGRNQPQHF. The CDR3, as DNA: TGTGCCAGCAGTTTACCCAGCGGGAGGAATCAGCCCCAGCATTTT.

This clonotype was seen many times. The gene calls are TRBV7-9 and TRBJ1-1; no clear D gene. From germline, CDR1 is SEHNR and CDR2 FQNEAQ (reference sequence). Trimming stripped 7 bases from V and 0 bases from J, with 12 bases between. CDR3 length: 14 amino acids. In DNA, the CDR3 is TGTGCCAGCACCAAGGACGGAATGAACACTGAAGCTTTCTTT. Protein product: CASTKDGMNTEAFF. Full variable domain (missing parts from reference TRBV7-9 and TRBJ1-1): DTGVSQNPRHKITKRGQNVTFRCDPISEHNRLYWYRQTLGQGPEFLTYFQNEAQLEKSRLLSDRFSAERPKGSFSTLEIQRTEQGDSAMYLCASTKDGMNTEAFFGQGTRLTVV.

This clonotype was counted at least ten times. The genes are TRBV20-1 and TRBJ2-4; a weak D match, TRBD2 (6 bases). V shed 3 bases and J shed 8 bases, with 11 bases lying between them. This CDR3 is built from 12 residues. Looked up from germline, CDR1 is DFQATT and CDR2 is SNEGSKA (reference sequence). This CDR3 reads CSASFGEDIQYF. CDR3 in DNA: TGCAGTGCTAGTTTTGGGGAGGACATTCAGTACTTC.

At least ten counts were recorded for this clonotype. V and J are TRBV20-1 and TRBJ2-5, with a possible D match to TRBD2 (5 bases). Germline V CDR1 and CDR2: DFQATT, SNEGSKA (reference sequence). The CDR3 consists of 12 residues. Trimming pared 6 bases from V and 7 bases from J, leaving 15 bases between. CDR3 amino acids: CSARPAAGTQYF. The CDR3 bases are TGCAGTGCCAGACCGGCCGCGGGGACCCAGTACTTC.